This T cell receptor beta chain was profiled in a study of blood T cell repertoires in COVID-19. On the study more broadly: Sites in the United States, Italy and Spain provided acute and convalescent COVID-19 samples. The cDNA or gDNA used as material had been derived from T cells, B-cell-depleted T cells, or PBMCs.

The CDR3 has 17 residues. J lost 4 bases, V lost 0 bases, and 7 bases had no gene match. Germline CDR1 and CDR2: KGHDR and SFDVKD. This clone has a handful of counts. Authors' processing steps: Amplification of reference gene primers provided the estimated nucleated cell counts. Clones were read by immunoSEQ multiplex PCR, and TCRdb kept only the in-frame ones, dropping some. The V and J calls and the clone size are those of that table, but D and trimming were determined from the DNA. Of tens of thousands of clones listed, 75% to 90% are singletons. This TCR was recovered from a man aged 45-60 years with active COVID-19. Sequences were obtained from peripheral blood. The chain joins TRBV24-1 to TRBJ2-3, with 9 bases fitting TRBD1. The CDR3 protein is CATSDLHGQGIPDTQYF. The CDR3 DNA reads as TGTGCCACCAGTGATTTGCACGGACAGGGGATCCCAGATACGCAGTATTTT.